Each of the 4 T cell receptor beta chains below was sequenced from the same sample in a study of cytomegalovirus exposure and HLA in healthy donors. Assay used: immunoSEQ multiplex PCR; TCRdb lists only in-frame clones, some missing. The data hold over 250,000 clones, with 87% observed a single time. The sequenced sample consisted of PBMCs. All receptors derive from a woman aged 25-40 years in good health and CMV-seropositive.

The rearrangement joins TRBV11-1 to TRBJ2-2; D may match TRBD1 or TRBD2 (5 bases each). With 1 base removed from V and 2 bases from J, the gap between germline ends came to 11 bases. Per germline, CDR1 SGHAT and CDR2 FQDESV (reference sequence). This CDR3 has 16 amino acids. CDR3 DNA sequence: TGTGCCAGCAGCTTAGTTGGGGGTCCTAACACCGGGGAGCTGTTTTTT. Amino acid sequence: CASSLVGGPNTGELFF.

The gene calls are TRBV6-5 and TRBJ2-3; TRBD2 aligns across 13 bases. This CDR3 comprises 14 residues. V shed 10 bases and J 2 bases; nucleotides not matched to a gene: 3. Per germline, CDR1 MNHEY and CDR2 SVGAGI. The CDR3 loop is CATGLAGVTDTQYF. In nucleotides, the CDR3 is TGTGCCACAGGACTAGCGGGGGTCACAGATACGCAGTATTTT.

The chain's CDR3 is CASRGTGDQPQHF. In nucleotides, the CDR3 is TGTGCCAGCAGGGGGACAGGGGACCAGCCCCAGCATTTT. The rearrangement uses TRBV7-9 and TRBJ1-5; 10 positions agree with TRBD1. The CDR3 loop spans 13 amino acids. J was trimmed by 7 bases and V by 6 bases; bases with no gene match: 3. The germline V gene has CDR1 SEHNR and CDR2 FQNEAQ (reference sequence).

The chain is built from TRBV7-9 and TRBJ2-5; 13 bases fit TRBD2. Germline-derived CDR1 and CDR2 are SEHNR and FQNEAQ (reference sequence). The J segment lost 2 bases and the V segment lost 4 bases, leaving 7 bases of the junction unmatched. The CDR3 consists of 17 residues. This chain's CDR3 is CASSSLMGLAGQETQYF. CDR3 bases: TGTGCCAGCAGCTCTCTGATGGGACTAGCGGGGCAAGAGACCCAGTACTTC.